This T cell receptor beta chain was observed in a study of beta chain features in type 1 diabetes. This clone was seen a few times. What it recognizes is unknown. Whole-study results and caveats: Insertions were fewer and deletions more numerous at VDJ junctions in type 1 diabetes patients. Compared with healthy donors, patients appeared to share more similar naive, central memory and regulatory TCRB repertoires.

Expressed TCRB transcripts were sequenced because the isolated RNA had all been reverse transcribed beforehand. Using immunoSEQ multiplex PCR, the repertoire was profiled, and TCRdb retains in-frame clones only, with some absent. The sample comprises 620,000 or so clones, less than 20% of which are singletons, and more than 0.08% rests with the top ten. Sort purity for all populations was recorded as exceeding 98%. The CDR3 extends over 17 amino acids. Per the germline V gene, CDR1 is SGHTA and CDR2 is FQGTGA. The trim removed 5 bases at V and 4 bases at J, leaving 12 bases unmatched. This clonotype was sampled from a man aged 18 to 30 in good health. The sequenced sample was naive CD4+ T cells from blood. The chain has TRBV7-3 and TRBJ1-2, with 11 bases aligning to TRBD1. For the CDR3, the DNA is TGTGCCAGCAGCCCCCGCGCCGGGACAGGGGGTTTCTATGGCTACACCTTC. Translation gives CASSPRAGTGGFYGYTF.